This TCR beta chain comes out of a study of T cell repertoires in cytomegalovirus infection. Whole-study context: TCR beta signatures that were public indicated CMV infection and matching HLA type.

Trimming pared 5 bases from V and 0 bases from J, leaving 11 bases between. CDR3 size: 15 residues. Per germline, CDR1 SGHTA and CDR2 FQGNSA. This clonotype was recorded a few times. The antigen is undetermined. Study-wide points: The cumulative frequency of public TCR beta families distinguished individuals who carried CMV together with the relevant HLA. HLA-C-restricted CMV clonotypes gave the most frequent clonotype in two of eight donors.

Via MiXCR, TCRdb re-called the reads, giving one row per CDR3 protein. The top ten clones hold around 20% of a sample with 300,000 to 400,000 distinct CDR3 sequences, 25% to 30% of them seen once. Sample: cultured PBMCs, taken from culture after CMV antigen stimulation. The rearrangement joins TRBV7-2 to TRBJ1-5; a possible D gene is TRBD1 (6 bases). The receptor comes from a human donor in good health (CMV status not recorded). Some clones in this sample may be carry-over from other donors' samples. The CDR3 protein is CASSHTGNSNQPQHF. Written as DNA, the CDR3 is TGTGCCAGCAGCCATACAGGGAATAGCAATCAGCCCCAGCATTTT.